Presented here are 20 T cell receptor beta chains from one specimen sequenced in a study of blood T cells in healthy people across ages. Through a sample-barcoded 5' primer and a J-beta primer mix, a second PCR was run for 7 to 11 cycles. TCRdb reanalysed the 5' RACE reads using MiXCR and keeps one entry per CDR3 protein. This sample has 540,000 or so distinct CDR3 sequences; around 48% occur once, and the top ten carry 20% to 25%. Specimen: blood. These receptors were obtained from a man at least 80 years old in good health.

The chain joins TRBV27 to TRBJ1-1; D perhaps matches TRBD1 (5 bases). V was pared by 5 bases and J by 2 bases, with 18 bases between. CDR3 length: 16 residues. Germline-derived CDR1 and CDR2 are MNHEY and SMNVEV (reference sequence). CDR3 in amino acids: CASSPQPGLRNTEAFF. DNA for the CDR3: TGTGCCAGCAGTCCCCAACCGGGACTTAGAAACACTGAAGCTTTCTTT.

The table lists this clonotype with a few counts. The CDR3 coding sequence is TGTGCCAGCAGCTTATACCGAAATGAGCAGTTCTTC. The encoded protein is CASSLYRNEQFF. The chain employs TRBV7-2 and TRBJ2-1; D is uncertain. Germline V gene data show CDR1 as SGHTA and CDR2 as FQGNSA. The length of the CDR3 is 12 residues. V lost 2 bases and J 7 bases, leaving 6 bases between the germline ends. Full variable domain (rest looked up from reference TRBV7-2 and TRBJ2-1): GAGVSQSPSNKVTEKGKDVELRCDPISGHTALYWYRQSLGQGLEFLIYFQGNSAPDKSGLPSDRFSAERTGGSVSTLTIQRTQQEDSAVYLCASSLYRNEQFFGPGTRLTVL.

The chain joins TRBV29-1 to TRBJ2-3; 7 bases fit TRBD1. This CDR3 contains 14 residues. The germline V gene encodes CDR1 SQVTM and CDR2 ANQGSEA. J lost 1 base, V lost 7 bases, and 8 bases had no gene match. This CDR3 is CSASTGTRTDTQYF. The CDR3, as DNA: TGCAGCGCCTCGACAGGGACCCGCACAGATACGCAGTATTTT.

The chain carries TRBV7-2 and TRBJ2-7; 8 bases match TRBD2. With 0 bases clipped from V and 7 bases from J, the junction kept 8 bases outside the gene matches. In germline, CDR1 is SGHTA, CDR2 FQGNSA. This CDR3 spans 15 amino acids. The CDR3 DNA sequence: TGTGCCAGCAGCTTAGCGGCGGGAGGCCATCCGGAGCAGTACTTC. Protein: CASSLAAGGHPEQYF.

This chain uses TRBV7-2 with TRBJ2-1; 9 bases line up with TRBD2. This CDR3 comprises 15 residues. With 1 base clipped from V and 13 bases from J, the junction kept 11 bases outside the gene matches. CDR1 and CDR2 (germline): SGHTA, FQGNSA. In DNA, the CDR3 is TGTGCCAGCAGCTTAGGAGCGGGGGGAAAGGAGACCCAGTTCTTC. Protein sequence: CASSLGAGGKETQFF.

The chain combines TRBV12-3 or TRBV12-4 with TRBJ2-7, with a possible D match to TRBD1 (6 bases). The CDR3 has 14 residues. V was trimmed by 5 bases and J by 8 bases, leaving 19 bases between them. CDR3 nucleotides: TGTGCCAGCAGTCCGACCGGGACACCAAGACAGCAGTACTTC. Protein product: CASSPTGTPRQQYF.

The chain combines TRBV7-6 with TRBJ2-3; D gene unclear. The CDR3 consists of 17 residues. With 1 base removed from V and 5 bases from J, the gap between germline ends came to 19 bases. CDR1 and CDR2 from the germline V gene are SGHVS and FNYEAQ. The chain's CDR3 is CASSLGPPGLLRDTQYF. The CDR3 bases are TGTGCCAGCAGCTTAGGACCCCCGGGCCTCCTGAGAGATACGCAGTATTTT.

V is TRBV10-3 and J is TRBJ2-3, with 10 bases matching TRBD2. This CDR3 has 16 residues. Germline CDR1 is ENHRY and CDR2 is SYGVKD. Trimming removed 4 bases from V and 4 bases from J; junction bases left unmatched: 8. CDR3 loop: CAISAASGGRPDTQYF. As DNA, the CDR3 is TGTGCCATCAGTGCGGCTAGCGGGGGTCGGCCAGATACGCAGTATTTT.

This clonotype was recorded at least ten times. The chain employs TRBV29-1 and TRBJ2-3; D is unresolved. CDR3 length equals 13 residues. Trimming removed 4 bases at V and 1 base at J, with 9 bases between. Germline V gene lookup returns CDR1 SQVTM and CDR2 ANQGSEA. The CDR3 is CSVATSGTDTQYF. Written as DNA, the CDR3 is TGCAGCGTTGCGACGTCAGGCACAGATACGCAGTATTTT.

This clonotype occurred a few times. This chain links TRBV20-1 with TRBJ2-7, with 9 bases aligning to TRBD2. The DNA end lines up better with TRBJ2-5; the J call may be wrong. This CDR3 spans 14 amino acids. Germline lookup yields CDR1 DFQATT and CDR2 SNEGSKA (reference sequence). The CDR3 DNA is TGCAGTGCCGACCCAAGCGGGAGGAGGGAGACCCAGTACTTC. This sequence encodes CSADPSGRRETQYF.

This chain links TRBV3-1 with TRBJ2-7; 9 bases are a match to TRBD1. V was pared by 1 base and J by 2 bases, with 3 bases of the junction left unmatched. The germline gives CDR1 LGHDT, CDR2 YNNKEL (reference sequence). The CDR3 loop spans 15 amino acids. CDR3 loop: CASSQAGTGPYEQYF. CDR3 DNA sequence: TGTGCCAGCAGCCAAGCCGGGACAGGGCCCTACGAGCAGTACTTC.

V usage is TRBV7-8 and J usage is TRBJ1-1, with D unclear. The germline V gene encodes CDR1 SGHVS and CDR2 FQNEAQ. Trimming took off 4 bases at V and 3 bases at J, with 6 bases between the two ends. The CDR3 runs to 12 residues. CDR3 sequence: CASSSPDTEAFF. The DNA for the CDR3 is TGTGCCAGCAGCTCCCCTGACACTGAAGCTTTCTTT.

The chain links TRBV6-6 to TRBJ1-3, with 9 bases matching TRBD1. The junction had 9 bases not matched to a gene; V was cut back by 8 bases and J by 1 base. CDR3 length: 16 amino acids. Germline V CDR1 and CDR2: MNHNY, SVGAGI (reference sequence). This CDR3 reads CASVFLGQGSGNTIYF. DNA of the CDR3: TGTGCCAGCGTCTTCCTGGGACAGGGTTCTGGAAACACCATATATTTT.

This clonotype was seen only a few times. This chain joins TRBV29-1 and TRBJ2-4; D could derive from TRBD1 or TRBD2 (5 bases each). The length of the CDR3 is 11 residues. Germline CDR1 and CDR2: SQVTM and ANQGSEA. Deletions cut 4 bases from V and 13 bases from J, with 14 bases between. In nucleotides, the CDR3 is TGCAGCGTTGGCGCCCTGGGGGAGCAGTACTTC. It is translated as CSVGALGEQYF.

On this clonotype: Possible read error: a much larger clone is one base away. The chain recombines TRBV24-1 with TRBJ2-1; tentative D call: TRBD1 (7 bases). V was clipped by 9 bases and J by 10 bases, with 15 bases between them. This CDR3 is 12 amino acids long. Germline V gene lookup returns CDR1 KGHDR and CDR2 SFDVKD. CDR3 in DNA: TGTGCCACCCAGGGGGACTCCTACGAGCAGTTCTTC. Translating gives CATQGDSYEQFF.

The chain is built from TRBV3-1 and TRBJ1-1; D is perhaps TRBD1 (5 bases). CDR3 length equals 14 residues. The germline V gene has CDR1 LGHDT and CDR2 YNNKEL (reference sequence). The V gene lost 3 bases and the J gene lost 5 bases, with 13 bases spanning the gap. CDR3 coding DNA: TGTGCCAGCAGCCAGATCGGGGGAGAGACTGAAGCTTTCTTT. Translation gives CASSQIGGETEAFF.

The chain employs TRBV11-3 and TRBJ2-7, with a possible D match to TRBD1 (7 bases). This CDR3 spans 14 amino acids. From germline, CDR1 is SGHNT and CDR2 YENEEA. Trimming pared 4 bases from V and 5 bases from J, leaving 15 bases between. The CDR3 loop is CASSSRRGRNEQYF. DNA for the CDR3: TGTGCCAGCAGCTCACGGAGGGGGCGAAACGAGCAGTACTTC.

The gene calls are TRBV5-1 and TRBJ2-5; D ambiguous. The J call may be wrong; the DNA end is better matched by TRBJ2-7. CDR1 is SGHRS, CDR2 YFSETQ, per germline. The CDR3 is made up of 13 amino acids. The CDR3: CASSLEQTYEQYF. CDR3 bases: TGCGCCAGCAGCTTGGAACAGACCTACGAGCAGTACTTC.

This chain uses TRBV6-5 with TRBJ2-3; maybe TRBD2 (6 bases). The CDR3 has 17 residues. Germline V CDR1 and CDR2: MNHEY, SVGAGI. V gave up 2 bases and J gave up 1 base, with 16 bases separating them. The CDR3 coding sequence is TGTGCCAGCAGTTACCGGCTATTTAGCGGAGGCACAGATACGCAGTATTTT. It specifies CASSYRLFSGGTDTQYF.

For the CDR3, the DNA is TGCGCCAGCAGCCAGTCTCGGCCCCCGGACACTGAAGCTTTCTTT. Translated: CASSQSRPPDTEAFF. This chain joins TRBV4-3 and TRBJ1-1; D unresolved. The germline gives CDR1 LGHNA, CDR2 YSLEER. The CDR3 runs 15 residues. V dropped 3 bases and J dropped 3 bases, with 14 bases sitting between them.